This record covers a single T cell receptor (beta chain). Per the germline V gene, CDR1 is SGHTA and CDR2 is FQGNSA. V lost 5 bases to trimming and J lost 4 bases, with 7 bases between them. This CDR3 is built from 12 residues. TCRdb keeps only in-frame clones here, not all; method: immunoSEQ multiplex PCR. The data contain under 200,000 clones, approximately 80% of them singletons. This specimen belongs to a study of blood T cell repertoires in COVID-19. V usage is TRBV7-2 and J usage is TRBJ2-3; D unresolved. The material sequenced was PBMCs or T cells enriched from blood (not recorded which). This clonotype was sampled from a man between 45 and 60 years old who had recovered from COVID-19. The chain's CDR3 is CASSPPADTQYF. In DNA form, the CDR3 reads TGTGCCAGCAGCCCCCCTGCAGATACGCAGTATTTT.